The next 26 T cell receptor beta chains were all read from a single sample in a study of T cell repertoires in cytomegalovirus infection. Each CDR3 protein is one row after TCRdb ran MiXCR on the reads. The table includes roughly 180,000 distinct CDR3 sequences, about 18% detected once. Sample: CD8+ T cells from PBMCs. The receptor set was obtained from a human donor in good health (CMV status not recorded). Some clones in this sample may be carry-over from other donors' samples.

The V gene is TRBV14, the J gene TRBJ1-1; 7 bases align to TRBD1. V lost 1 base to trimming and J lost 5 bases; unmatched junction nucleotides: 7. The CDR3 runs to 15 residues. In germline, CDR1 is SGHDN, CDR2 FVKESK. The CDR3 sequence: CASSQGGGEGTEAFF. CDR3 in DNA: TGTGCCAGCAGCCAAGGAGGGGGCGAGGGGACTGAAGCTTTCTTT.

This clonotype showed up just a few times. CDR3 sequence (DNA): TGTGCCAGCAGTTTTAGAAGGCAGCCCCAGCATTTT. This translates into CASSFRRQPQHF. V is TRBV28 and J is TRBJ1-5, with D hard to call. Germline loops: CDR1 MDHEN, CDR2 SYDVKM. The CDR3 sequence is 12 residues long. The V and J ends lost 3 bases and 7 bases respectively, with 7 bases between them.

This clonotype showed up just a few times. This rearrangement joins TRBV6-2 or TRBV6-3 to TRBJ2-3; D gene unclear. V lost 0 bases and J lost 4, with 2 bases in between. The CDR3 has 12 residues. Germline V lookup: CDR1 MNHEY, CDR2 SVGEGT. CDR3 DNA: TGTGCCAGCAGTTACTCTCCAGATACGCAGTATTTT. Encoded protein: CASSYSPDTQYF.

This clonotype was counted between two and nine times. The chain links TRBV7-8 to TRBJ1-5; 9 bases fit TRBD1. V was pared by 3 bases and J by 4 bases, with 13 bases of the junction left unmatched. The germline V gene has CDR1 SGHVS and CDR2 FQNEAQ. This CDR3 is 18 amino acids long. The CDR3 DNA is TGTGCCAGCAGCTTCGTCCACCCGGGACAGGGTCTTAATCAGCCCCAGCATTTT. This translates into CASSFVHPGQGLNQPQHF.

The rearrangement uses TRBV9 and TRBJ2-1, with a tentative D call TRBD2 (7 bases). The V gene's germline CDR1 is SGDLS and CDR2 YYNGEE. The CDR3 covers 15 residues. V was pared by 3 bases and J by 1 base, with 11 bases between. CDR3 protein: CASSGGGASYNEQFF. CDR3 DNA sequence: TGTGCCAGCAGCGGTGGGGGGGCTTCCTACAATGAGCAGTTCTTC.

The chain joins TRBV4-3 to TRBJ1-1; no clear D. Between the trimmed V and J ends, which lost 0 bases and 0 bases, there was a span of 5 bases. The CDR3 runs 14 residues. The germline V gene encodes CDR1 LGHNA and CDR2 YSLEER. The CDR3 loop is CASSQDGMNTEAFF. DNA for the CDR3: TGCGCCAGCAGCCAAGATGGAATGAACACTGAAGCTTTCTTT.

This clonotype was picked up many times. The V gene is TRBV28, the J gene TRBJ1-6; no clear D gene. The CDR3 runs 14 residues. Germline V CDR1 and CDR2: MDHEN, SYDVKM. The CDR3 bases are TGTGGGACGAAATCAGGCATCTATAATTCACCCCTCCACTTT. Amino acid sequence: CGTKSGIYNSPLHF.

This sequence joins TRBV27 and TRBJ1-2; 7 positions agree with TRBD1. The CDR3 spans 14 residues. CDR1 MNHEY and CDR2 SMNVEV come from the germline V gene (reference sequence). After removal of 4 bases from V and 6 bases from J, the junction contained 8 bases not matched to a gene. In DNA form, the CDR3 reads TGTGCCAGCAGTTGGTCACAGGGGACCCATGGCTACACCTTC. Translated: CASSWSQGTHGYTF.

J is TRBJ2-1 and V is TRBV12-3 or TRBV12-4, with 8 positions matching TRBD2. With 4 bases clipped from V and 4 bases from J, the junction kept 6 bases outside the gene matches. The CDR3 extends over 15 amino acids. The CDR3 reads CASSSTSGFYNEQFF. DNA of the CDR3: TGTGCCAGCAGTTCCACTAGCGGCTTTTACAATGAGCAGTTCTTC.

This clonotype was seen more than once but under ten times. The V call is TRBV7-2, the J call TRBJ2-1; D ambiguous. CDR3 length: 14 amino acids. The ends were cut back, 6 bases at V and 10 bases at J, with 19 bases in the middle. Germline CDR1 reads SGHTA; CDR2 reads FQGNSA. CDR3 bases: TGTGCCAGCAGGTTAAAGGTCGACTCTTCGGAGCAGTTCTTC. Protein product: CASRLKVDSSEQFF.

V is TRBV10-3 and J is TRBJ1-2; D is possibly TRBD1 (5 bases). This CDR3 has 12 amino acids. CDR1 is ENHRY, CDR2 SYGVKD, per germline. Trimming left V 7 bases short and J 10 bases short, with 16 bases between. The CDR3 sequence: CAITRDAFDYTF. The CDR3 coding sequence is TGTGCCATCACCCGGGACGCCTTTGACTACACCTTC.

The chain has TRBV7-2 and TRBJ2-1; 10 positions agree with TRBD1. The germline CDR1 and CDR2 sequences are SGHTA and FQGNSA. J was trimmed by 10 bases and V by 5 bases; bases with no gene match: 11. There are 15 residues in the CDR3. DNA for the CDR3: TGTGCCAGCAGCCAGACAGGGGGCAAGGGTTCGGAGCAGTTCTTC. Its translation: CASSQTGGKGSEQFF.

The V gene is TRBV7-6, the J gene TRBJ2-2; 11 bases are shared with TRBD2. The V and J ends lost 4 bases and 10 bases, in that order; junction bases with no gene match: 14. The germline V gene encodes CDR1 SGHVS and CDR2 FNYEAQ. This CDR3 is built from 17 residues. The CDR3 coding sequence is TGTGCCAGCAGCTCCTTAGCGGGGGGGCCTCTGATTGAGGAGCTGTTTTTT. Translation gives CASSSLAGGPLIEELFF.

This chain uses TRBV4-3 with TRBJ2-3, with 7 positions matching TRBD1. Trimming took 0 bases from V and 0 from J; bases not matched to a gene: 6. In germline, CDR1 is LGHNA, CDR2 YSLEER. The CDR3 sequence is 17 residues long. The CDR3 coding sequence is TGCGCCAGCAGCCAAGAAGTCTGGGACAGCAGCACAGATACGCAGTATTTT. Its protein product is CASSQEVWDSSTDTQYF.

The chain recombines TRBV27 with TRBJ1-2; D is uncertain. There are 14 residues in the CDR3. Germline lookup yields CDR1 MNHEY and CDR2 SMNVEV (reference sequence). With 3 bases removed from V and 4 bases from J, the gap between germline ends came to 12 bases. The CDR3 bases are TGTGCCAGCAGTTTGAGCGCCACCCTCTATGGCTACACCTTC. Amino acids: CASSLSATLYGYTF.

In this sample, this clonotype turned up a few times. The rearrangement joins TRBV7-9 to TRBJ2-4; 16 bases fit TRBD2. Germline CDR1 is SEHNR and CDR2 is FQNEAQ (reference sequence). The V segment lost 5 bases and the J segment 5 bases; nucleotides outside the gene matches: 9. The CDR3 sequence is 18 residues long. The DNA of the CDR3 is TGTGCCAGCAGCCCCCCGGGACTAGCGGGGGGGCGTGAAAACATTCAGTACTTC. Protein sequence: CASSPPGLAGGRENIQYF. The full variable domain, in which reference TRBV7-9 and TRBJ2-4 provide the parts outside the CDR3, is DTGVSQNPRHKITKRGQNVTFRCDPISEHNRLYWYRQTLGQGPEFLTYFQNEAQLEKSRLLSDRFSAERPKGSFSTLEIQRTEQGDSAMYLCASSPPGLAGGRENIQYFGAGTRLSVL.

This clonotype appeared a few times. The chain couples TRBV7-2 to TRBJ2-7; D might be TRBD1 or TRBD2, each matching 5 bases. Trimming left V 1 base short and J 0 bases short, with 7 bases between. The CDR3 length is 14 residues. CDR1 and CDR2 (germline): SGHTA, FQGNSA. The CDR3 coding sequence is TGTGCCAGCAGCTTAGAGGGGAGCTCCTACGAGCAGTACTTC. It yields the protein CASSLEGSSYEQYF.

The chain links TRBV7-9 to TRBJ2-1, with D perhaps being TRBD1 or TRBD2 (6 bases each). V was pared by 4 bases and J by 8 bases, with 24 bases between. This CDR3 region has 17 residues. Germline V gene lookup returns CDR1 SEHNR and CDR2 FQNEAQ (reference sequence). The CDR3 sequence is CASSYRTVGTVGHEQFF. The CDR3 nucleotides read TGTGCCAGCAGCTACCGGACAGTCGGGACTGTTGGGCATGAGCAGTTCTTC. Full variable domain (missing parts from reference TRBV7-9 and TRBJ2-1): DTGVSQNPRHKITKRGQNVTFRCDPISEHNRLYWYRQTLGQGPEFLTYFQNEAQLEKSRLLSDRFSAERPKGSFSTLEIQRTEQGDSAMYLCASSYRTVGTVGHEQFFGPGTRLTVL.

The rearrangement uses TRBV12-3 or TRBV12-4 and TRBJ2-2; either TRBD1 or TRBD2 may supply D (6 bases each). V shed 5 bases and J shed 4 bases, with 11 bases lying between them. There are 14 residues in the CDR3. Written as DNA, the CDR3 is TGTGCCAGCAGTACAGGGCGGGGCACCGGGGAGCTGTTTTTT. It is translated as CASSTGRGTGELFF.

The rearrangement links TRBV7-9 to TRBJ2-2, with TRBD2 matching 7 bases. Trimming removed 5 bases from V and 6 bases from J; junction bases left unmatched: 12. The CDR3 is made up of 16 amino acids. Germline V gene sequence: CDR1 SEHNR, CDR2 FQNEAQ (reference sequence). CDR3 bases: TGTGCCAGCAGCGACGAAGCGGGGTCCGTACCCGGGGAGCTGTTTTTT. Translation: CASSDEAGSVPGELFF.

This clonotype was counted only a few times. The V and J genes are TRBV7-9 and TRBJ1-6, with unresolved D. The germline V gene has CDR1 SEHNR and CDR2 FQNEAQ (reference sequence). The CDR3 extends over 15 amino acids. The germline V and J ends were trimmed by 4 bases and 1 base, with 8 bases remaining between them. This CDR3 is CASSSQVSYNSPLHF. In DNA form, the CDR3 reads TGTGCCAGCAGCTCCCAGGTGTCCTATAATTCACCCCTCCACTTT.

This clonotype was detected ten times or more. The V gene is TRBV7-9, the J gene TRBJ2-1; D is possibly TRBD2 (5 bases). From germline, CDR1 is SEHNR and CDR2 FQNEAQ (reference sequence). The CDR3 is made up of 15 amino acids. V was cut by 1 base and J by 8 bases, with 15 bases left in between. CDR3 in DNA: TGTGCCAGCAGCTTAGTGAGCGGAACAAAGGATGAGCAGTTCTTC. As protein: CASSLVSGTKDEQFF.

The J gene is TRBJ2-3, the V gene TRBV28; 9 positions match TRBD2. V dropped 10 bases and J dropped 0; count of bases not matched to a gene: 20. Germline V gene data show CDR1 as MDHEN and CDR2 as SYDVKM. This CDR3 has 19 amino acids. For the CDR3, the DNA is TGTGCCACCTGGGGGCGGCGGGGGGGTTATTCGACTAGCACAGATACGCAGTATTTT. Its translation is CATWGRRGGYSTSTDTQYF.

Only one count was recorded for this clonotype. The chain carries TRBV5-1 and TRBJ2-7; a weak D match, TRBD1 (6 bases). The CDR3 covers 15 residues. V was clipped by 5 bases and J by 1 base, with 16 bases between them. CDR1 and CDR2 (germline): SGHRS, YFSETQ. CDR3 sequence: CASSLTGPLSYEQYF. In nucleotides, the CDR3 is TGCGCCAGCAGTCTTACAGGGCCCCTATCCTACGAGCAGTACTTC.

This clonotype was counted at least ten times. The chain combines TRBV12-3 or TRBV12-4 with TRBJ1-1; 7 bases are shared with TRBD1. The CDR3 spans 12 residues. V trimming: 5 bases; J trimming: 8 bases; junction bases outside the gene matches: 5. The CDR3, as DNA: TGTGCCAGCAGTCTCGGGACAGCCGAAGCTTTCTTT. Its translation: CASSLGTAEAFF.

The chain employs TRBV28 and TRBJ1-1; a weak D match, TRBD1 (5 bases). Trimming removed 6 bases from V and 4 bases from J, with 15 bases in between. The CDR3 has 14 amino acids. The germline CDR1 and CDR2 sequences are MDHEN and SYDVKM. The CDR3 nucleotides are TGTGCCAGCAGCCGGGTGGGGGAAGGCACTGAAGCTTTCTTT. It encodes CASSRVGEGTEAFF.